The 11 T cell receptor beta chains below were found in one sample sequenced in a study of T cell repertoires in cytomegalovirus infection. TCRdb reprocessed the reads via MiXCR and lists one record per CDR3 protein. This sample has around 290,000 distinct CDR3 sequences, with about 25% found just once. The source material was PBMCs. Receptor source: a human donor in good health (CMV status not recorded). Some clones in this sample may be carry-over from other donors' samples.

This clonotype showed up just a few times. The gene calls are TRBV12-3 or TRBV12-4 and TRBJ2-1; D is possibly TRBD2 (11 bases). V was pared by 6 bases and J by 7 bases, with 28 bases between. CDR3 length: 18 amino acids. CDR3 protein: CASSRQGATSGIVNEQFF. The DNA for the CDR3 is TGTGCCAGCAGCAGACAGGGGGCGACTAGCGGGATCGTAAATGAGCAGTTCTTC.

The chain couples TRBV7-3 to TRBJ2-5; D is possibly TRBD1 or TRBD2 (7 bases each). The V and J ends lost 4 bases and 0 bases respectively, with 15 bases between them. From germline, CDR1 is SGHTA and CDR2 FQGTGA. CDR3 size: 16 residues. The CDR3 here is CASSSRGGPYQETQYF. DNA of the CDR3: TGTGCCAGCAGCTCCAGGGGGGGGCCGTACCAAGAGACCCAGTACTTC.

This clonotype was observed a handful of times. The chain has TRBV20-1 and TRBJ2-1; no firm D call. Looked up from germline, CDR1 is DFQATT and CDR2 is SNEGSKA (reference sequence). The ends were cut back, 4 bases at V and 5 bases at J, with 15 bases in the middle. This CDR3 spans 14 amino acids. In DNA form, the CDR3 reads TGCAGTGCTAAGAGAGCGTACAACGACAATGAGCAGTTCTTC. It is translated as CSAKRAYNDNEQFF.

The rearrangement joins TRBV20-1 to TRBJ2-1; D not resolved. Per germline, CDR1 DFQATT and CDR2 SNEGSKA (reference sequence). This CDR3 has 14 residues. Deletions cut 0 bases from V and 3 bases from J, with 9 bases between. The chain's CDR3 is CSARDRVHYNEQFF. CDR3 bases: TGCAGTGCTAGAGATCGCGTCCACTACAATGAGCAGTTCTTC.

CDR3 sequence (DNA): TGTGCCAGCAGCAGGGATAATGAAAAACTGTTTTTT. Translated: CASSRDNEKLFF. The rearrangement links TRBV5-4 to TRBJ1-4; D is unresolved. Per the germline V gene, CDR1 is SGHNT and CDR2 is YYREEE (reference sequence). CDR3 size: 12 residues. The V and J ends lost 4 bases and 4 bases respectively, with 5 bases between them.

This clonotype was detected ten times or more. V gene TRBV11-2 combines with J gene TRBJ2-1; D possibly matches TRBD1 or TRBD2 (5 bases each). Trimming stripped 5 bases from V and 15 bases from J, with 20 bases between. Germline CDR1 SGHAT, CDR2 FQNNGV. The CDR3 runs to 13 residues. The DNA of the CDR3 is TGTGCCAGCAGCGCGGAGGTGGGGACCAAGACGTTCTTC. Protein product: CASSAEVGTKTFF.

The CDR3 coding sequence is TGTGCCAGCAGTCACAGGGGAGGGCATGGCTACACCTTC. This sequence encodes CASSHRGGHGYTF. The chain joins TRBV7-2 to TRBJ1-2, with TRBD1 matching over 7 bases. Germline loops: CDR1 SGHTA, CDR2 FQGNSA. The CDR3 is made up of 13 amino acids. The V segment lost 6 bases and the J segment 6 bases; nucleotides outside the gene matches: 7.

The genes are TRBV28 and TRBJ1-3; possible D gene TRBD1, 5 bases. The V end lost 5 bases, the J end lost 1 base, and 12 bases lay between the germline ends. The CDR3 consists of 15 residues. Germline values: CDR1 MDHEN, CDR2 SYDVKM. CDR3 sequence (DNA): TGTGCCAGCAGTCCGTCCGGGGGTTCTGGAAACACCATATATTTT. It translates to CASSPSGGSGNTIYF.

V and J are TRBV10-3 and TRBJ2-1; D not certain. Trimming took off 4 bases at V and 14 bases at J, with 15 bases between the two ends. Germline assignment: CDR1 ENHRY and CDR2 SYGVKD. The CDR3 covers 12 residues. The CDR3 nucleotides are TGTGCCATCAGTGCGGTGGGCGAAGAGGAGTTCTTC. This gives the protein CAISAVGEEEFF.

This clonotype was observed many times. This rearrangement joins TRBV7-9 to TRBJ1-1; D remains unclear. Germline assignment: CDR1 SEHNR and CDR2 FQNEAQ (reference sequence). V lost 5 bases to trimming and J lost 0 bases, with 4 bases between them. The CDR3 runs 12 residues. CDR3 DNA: TGTGCCAGCAGCCCGGTGAACACTGAAGCTTTCTTT. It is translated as CASSPVNTEAFF.

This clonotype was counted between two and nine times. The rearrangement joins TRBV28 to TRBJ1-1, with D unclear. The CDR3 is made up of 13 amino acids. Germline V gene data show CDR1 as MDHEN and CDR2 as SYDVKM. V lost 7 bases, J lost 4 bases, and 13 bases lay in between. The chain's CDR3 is CASTRYTGTEAFF. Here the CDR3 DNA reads TGTGCCAGCACACGGTATACGGGCACTGAAGCTTTCTTT.